One and the same sample provided the 21 T cell receptor beta chains below, sequenced in a study of cytomegalovirus exposure and HLA in healthy donors. 13 Jbeta primers and 60 Vbeta primers were used for the PCR. The assay was immunoSEQ multiplex PCR, and TCRdb's table has in-frame clones only and misses some. Recorded for this sample: 50,000 or so clones. The sequencing input was PBMCs. Receptors originate from a middle-aged woman in good health and CMV-seronegative.

The V call is TRBV29-1, the J call TRBJ2-5, with 14 bases lining up with TRBD2. The CDR3 is 15 residues long. Germline V gene sequence: CDR1 SQVTM, CDR2 ANQGSEA. V lost 7 bases, J lost 4 bases, and 8 bases stayed unmatched. The CDR3: CSAFAGLAGGETQYF. CDR3 bases: TGCAGCGCCTTCGCAGGACTAGCGGGAGGAGAGACCCAGTACTTC.

Points on this clone: The junction departs from germline at one end; a sequencing error may be responsible. The chain recombines TRBV4-2 with TRBJ2-1, with TRBD2 matching over 11 bases. Germline V lookup: CDR1 LGHNA, CDR2 YNFKEQ. CDR3 size: 14 residues. CDR3 in amino acids: CASSQDLLAGGPVF. The DNA for the CDR3 is TGTGCCAGCAGCCAAGATCTTTTAGCGGGGGGGCCGGTCTTC.

The V and J genes are TRBV7-8 and TRBJ2-7, with TRBD2 identical over 9 bases. Germline CDR1 is SGHVS and CDR2 is FQNEAQ. V was clipped by 10 bases and J by 2 bases; unmatched bases: 9. The CDR3 has 14 amino acids. This CDR3 is CATGMREGAYEQYF. CDR3 DNA sequence: TGTGCCACGGGCATGCGGGAGGGAGCCTACGAGCAGTACTTC.

This chain connects TRBV19 to TRBJ2-5; D is perhaps TRBD2 (7 bases). The CDR3 covers 18 residues. Deletions cut 5 bases from V and 2 bases from J, with 24 bases between. Germline values: CDR1 LNHDA, CDR2 SQIVND (reference sequence). The CDR3 nucleotides read TGTGCCAGTAGTGGGAAGGGGGGGCGGGAAATATTTCAAGAGACCCAGTACTTC. This translates into CASSGKGGREIFQETQYF.

The chain employs TRBV6-1 and TRBJ1-2, with D uncertain. The V gene's germline CDR1 is MNHNS and CDR2 SASEGT. CDR3 size: 12 residues. Between the trimmed V and J ends, which lost 4 bases and 2 bases, there was a span of 5 bases. The CDR3 coding sequence is TGTGCCAGCAGTGGGCGGAACTATGGCTACACCTTC. Protein sequence: CASSGRNYGYTF.

The V gene is TRBV19, the J gene TRBJ1-5; 7 nucleotides align to TRBD1. V shed 1 base and J 5 bases; nucleotides not matched to a gene: 11. CDR1 and CDR2 from the germline V gene are LNHDA and SQIVND (reference sequence). This CDR3 is 17 amino acids long. CDR3 region: CASSIGMTGPYYQPQHF. Here the CDR3 DNA reads TGTGCCAGTAGTATAGGGATGACAGGGCCGTACTATCAGCCCCAGCATTTT.

V and J are TRBV29-1 and TRBJ1-2; TRBD1 might be the D (6 bases). Trimming cost V 7 bases and J 8 bases, with 23 bases left between them. The CDR3 extends over 14 amino acids. The germline gives CDR1 SQVTM, CDR2 ANQGSEA. CDR3 amino acids: CSAYHTAGGQGYTF. The CDR3 DNA reads as TGCAGCGCCTATCACACGGCGGGGGGCCAGGGCTACACCTTC.

The chain combines TRBV6-6 with TRBJ1-1; D ambiguous. The CDR3 length is 13 residues. The germline V gene has CDR1 MNHNY and CDR2 SVGAGI (reference sequence). With 4 bases removed from V and 0 bases from J, the gap between germline ends came to 6 bases. CDR3 residues: CASSFNMNTEAFF. In DNA form, the CDR3 reads TGTGCCAGCAGTTTCAACATGAACACTGAAGCTTTCTTT.

The gene calls are TRBV28 and TRBJ1-4, with 9 positions matching TRBD1. Germline V gene data show CDR1 as MDHEN and CDR2 as SYDVKM. The CDR3 is 13 amino acids. With V trimmed by 7 bases and J by 7 bases, 4 bases remained unmatched. DNA for the CDR3: TGTGCCAGCAATAGACAGGGGGTTGAAAAACTGTTTTTT. Amino acid sequence: CASNRQGVEKLFF.

The chain couples TRBV30 to TRBJ2-5; 11 bases are a match to TRBD2. This CDR3 comprises 13 residues. The V segment lost 2 bases and the J segment 13 bases; nucleotides outside the gene matches: 9. Germline V gene data show CDR1 as GTSNPN and CDR2 as SVGIG (reference sequence). The CDR3: CAWSTTSGGDMYF. The CDR3 coding sequence is TGTGCCTGGAGTACTACTAGCGGGGGAGATATGTACTTC.

The chain uses TRBV7-2 and TRBJ2-7; 9 bases line up with TRBD2. The length of the CDR3 is 15 residues. Per the germline V gene, CDR1 is SGHTA and CDR2 is FQGNSA. Trimming took 2 bases from V and 7 from J; bases not matched to a gene: 9. The CDR3 nucleotides are TGTGCCAGCAGCTTATATCAAGCGGGAGGAAAAGAGCAGTACTTC. It specifies CASSLYQAGGKEQYF.

The V gene is TRBV7-9, the J gene TRBJ2-5; tentative D call: TRBD1 (6 bases). The CDR3 covers 14 residues. The ends were cut back, 1 base at V and 4 bases at J, with 10 bases in the middle. Germline assignment: CDR1 SEHNR and CDR2 FQNEAQ (reference sequence). CDR3 protein: CASSLGDTRETQYF. The DNA for the CDR3 is TGTGCCAGCAGCTTAGGGGACACCAGAGAGACCCAGTACTTC.

The V gene is TRBV6-5, the J gene TRBJ1-2, with D uncertain. The germline gives CDR1 MNHEY, CDR2 SVGAGI. V lost 0 bases to trimming and J lost 2 bases, with 10 bases between them. This CDR3 spans 15 amino acids. The CDR3 is CASSYSYTVNYGYTF. In DNA form, the CDR3 reads TGTGCCAGCAGTTACTCGTATACAGTAAACTATGGCTACACCTTC.

This rearrangement joins TRBV7-9 to TRBJ1-1; 10 positions agree with TRBD1. This CDR3 comprises 16 residues. Per germline, CDR1 SEHNR and CDR2 FQNEAQ (reference sequence). Losses at the gene ends were 6 bases for V and 1 base for J; bases not matched to a gene: 8. CDR3 protein: CASSQDRGTPNTEAFF. As DNA, the CDR3 is TGTGCCAGCAGTCAGGACAGGGGGACCCCGAACACTGAAGCTTTCTTT.

The genes are TRBV4-1 and TRBJ1-4; TRBD1 might be the D (6 bases). CDR1 is MGHRA and CDR2 is YSYEKL in the germline V gene. The CDR3 covers 15 residues. V was cut by 5 bases and J by 0 bases, with 10 bases left in between. The CDR3 coding sequence is TGCGCCAGCAGCTTACAGGGTCCAACTAATGAAAAACTGTTTTTT. It is translated as CASSLQGPTNEKLFF.

The chain uses TRBV4-2 and TRBJ1-5; TRBD1 matches at 12 bases. V was pared by 4 bases and J by 6 bases, with 4 bases of the junction left unmatched. This CDR3 has 15 amino acids. Germline values: CDR1 LGHNA, CDR2 YNFKEQ. CDR3 DNA: TGTGCCAGCAGCCCGGGACAGGGGGCGGTTCAGCCCCAGCATTTT. Its protein product is CASSPGQGAVQPQHF.

The CDR3 DNA reads as TGTGCCAGCAGGCCTCTCACTAGATACAATTTCTACAATGAGCAGTTCTTC. It codes for CASRPLTRYNFYNEQFF. This chain links TRBV27 with TRBJ2-1; TRBD2 is a possible D gene (5 bases). Germline assignment: CDR1 MNHEY and CDR2 SMNVEV (reference sequence). Trimming cost V 6 bases and J 3 bases, with 21 bases left between them. The length of the CDR3 is 17 residues.

The chain employs TRBV10-3 and TRBJ2-5, with TRBD1 matching over 8 bases. This CDR3 contains 14 residues. From germline, CDR1 is ENHRY and CDR2 SYGVKD. Unmatched junction bases numbered 3, after V lost 5 bases and J lost 1 base. This CDR3 is CAISRDRTQETQYF. DNA for the CDR3: TGTGCCATCAGTCGGGACAGGACCCAAGAGACCCAGTACTTC.

This chain joins TRBV4-2 and TRBJ2-1; 9 bases match TRBD2. CDR3 length: 22 amino acids. The J segment lost 2 bases and the V segment lost 0 bases, leaving 20 bases of the junction unmatched. Germline CDR1 is LGHNA and CDR2 is YNFKEQ. Here the CDR3 reads CASSQEGRKAGGPPRTYNEQFF. Written as DNA, the CDR3 is TGTGCCAGCAGCCAAGAAGGTAGGAAGGCGGGAGGGCCCCCTCGGACCTACAATGAGCAGTTCTTC.

The chain combines TRBV13 with TRBJ1-5, with D perhaps TRBD1 (6 bases). There are 16 residues in the CDR3. Trimming took 4 bases from V and 4 from J, leaving 17 bases between them. Germline V gene sequence: CDR1 PRHDT, CDR2 FYEKMQ (reference sequence). The CDR3 DNA is TGTGCCAGCAGCTCCTATACAGGGTCGGGGAATCAGCCCCAGCATTTT. Translated, it gives CASSSYTGSGNQPQHF.

The chain joins TRBV7-2 to TRBJ2-3; 8 nucleotides match TRBD2. The CDR3 loop spans 14 amino acids. The germline V gene encodes CDR1 SGHTA and CDR2 FQGNSA. This CDR3 is CAAGGITSTDTQYF. As DNA, the CDR3 is TGTGCGGCGGGGGGTATAACTAGCACAGATACGCAGTATTTT. Using reference TRBV7-2 and TRBJ2-3 for the parts outside the CDR3, the full variable domain is GAGVSQSPSNKVTEKGKDVELRCDPISGHTALYWYRQSLGQGLEFLIYFQGNSAPDKSGLPSDRFSAERTGGSVSTLTIQRTQQEDSAVYLCAAGGITSTDTQYFGPGTRLTVL.